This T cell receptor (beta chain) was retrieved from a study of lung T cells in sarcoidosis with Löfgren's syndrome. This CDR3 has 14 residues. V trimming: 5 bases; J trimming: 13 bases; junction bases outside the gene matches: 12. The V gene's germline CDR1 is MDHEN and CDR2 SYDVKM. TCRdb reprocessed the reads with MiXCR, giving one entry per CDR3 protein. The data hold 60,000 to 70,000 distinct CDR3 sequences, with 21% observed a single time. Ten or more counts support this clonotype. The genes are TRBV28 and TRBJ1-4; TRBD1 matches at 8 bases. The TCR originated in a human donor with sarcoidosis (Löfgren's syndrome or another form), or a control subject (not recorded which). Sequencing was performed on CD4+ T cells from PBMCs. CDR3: CASSRTGKYMRLFF. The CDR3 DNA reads TGTGCCAGCAGTCGGACAGGGAAATATATGAGACTGTTTTTT.